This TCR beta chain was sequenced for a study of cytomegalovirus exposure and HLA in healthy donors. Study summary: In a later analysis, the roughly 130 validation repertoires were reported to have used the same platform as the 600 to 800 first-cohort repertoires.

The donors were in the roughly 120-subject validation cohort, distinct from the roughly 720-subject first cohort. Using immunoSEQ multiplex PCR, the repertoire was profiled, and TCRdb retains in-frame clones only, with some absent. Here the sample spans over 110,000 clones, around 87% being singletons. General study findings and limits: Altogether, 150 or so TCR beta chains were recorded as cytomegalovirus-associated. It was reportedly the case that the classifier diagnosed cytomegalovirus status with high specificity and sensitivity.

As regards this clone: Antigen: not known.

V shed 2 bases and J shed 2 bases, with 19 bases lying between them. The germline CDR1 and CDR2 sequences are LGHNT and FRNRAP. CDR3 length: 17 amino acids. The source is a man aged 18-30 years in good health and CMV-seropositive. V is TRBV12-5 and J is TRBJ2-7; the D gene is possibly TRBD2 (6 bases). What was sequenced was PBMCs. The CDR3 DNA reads TGTGCTAGTGGTTTGCCATCCCCCGCGGGAAGACCCTACGAGCAGTACTTC. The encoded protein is CASGLPSPAGRPYEQYF.